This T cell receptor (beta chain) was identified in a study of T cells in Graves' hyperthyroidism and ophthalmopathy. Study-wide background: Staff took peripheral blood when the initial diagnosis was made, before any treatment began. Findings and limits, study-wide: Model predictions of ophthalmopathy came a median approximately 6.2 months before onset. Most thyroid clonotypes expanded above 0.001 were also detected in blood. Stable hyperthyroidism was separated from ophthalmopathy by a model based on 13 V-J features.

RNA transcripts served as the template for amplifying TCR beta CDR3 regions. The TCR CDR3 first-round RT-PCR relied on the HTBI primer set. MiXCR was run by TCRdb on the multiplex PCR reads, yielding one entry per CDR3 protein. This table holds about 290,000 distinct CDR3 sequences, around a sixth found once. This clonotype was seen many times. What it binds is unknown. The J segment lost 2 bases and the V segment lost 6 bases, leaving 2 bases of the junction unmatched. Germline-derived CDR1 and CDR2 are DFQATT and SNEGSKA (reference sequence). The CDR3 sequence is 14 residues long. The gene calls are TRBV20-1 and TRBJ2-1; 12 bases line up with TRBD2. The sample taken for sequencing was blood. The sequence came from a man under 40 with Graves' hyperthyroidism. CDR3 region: CSALAGGPYNEQFF. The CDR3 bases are TGCAGTGCCCTAGCGGGAGGGCCCTACAATGAGCAGTTCTTC.